Below, 2 T cell receptor beta chains from the same sample are listed, as sequenced in a study of shared clonotypes between healthy human individuals. The data were produced by immunoSEQ multiplex PCR, yet TCRdb's version contains in-frame clones alone and is incomplete. Here the sample spans 1,500,000 or so clones, 98% being singletons. The material sequenced was naive CD4+ T cells sorted from blood. The subset: CD45RA+ positively selected. These receptors all stem from a man in his thirties or forties in good health.

The chain recombines TRBV13 with TRBJ1-4; D gene uncertain. Trimming left V 3 bases short and J 0 bases short, with 5 bases between. Germline CDR1 and CDR2: PRHDT and FYEKMQ (reference sequence). The CDR3 loop spans 14 amino acids. The CDR3 nucleotides read TGTGCCAGCAGCTTGAGGGCAACTAATGAAAAACTGTTTTTT. This codes for CASSLRATNEKLFF.

The chain joins TRBV15 to TRBJ2-7, with 7 nucleotides matching TRBD1. V lost 6 bases, J lost 6 bases, and 14 bases stayed unmatched. The V gene's germline CDR1 is LNHNV and CDR2 YYDKDF (reference sequence). The CDR3 sequence is 15 residues long. The CDR3 region has the DNA TGTGCCACCAGGATTAAAGACAGGGATTGGGGCGAGCAGTACTTC. Its translation is CATRIKDRDWGEQYF.